This T cell receptor beta chain was sequenced in a study of blood T cell repertoires in COVID-19. The wider study: Acute and convalescent COVID-19 samples came from the United States, Italy and Spain. Sample material is recorded as cDNA or gDNA derived from T cells, B-cell-depleted T cells, or PBMCs.

Trimming left V 0 bases short and J 5 bases short, with 23 bases between. CDR3 size: 20 residues. Germline-derived CDR1 and CDR2 are SGHVS and FNYEAQ. In the original analysis: From reference gene primer amplification, estimates of nucleated cell counts were derived. Profiling relied on immunoSEQ multiplex PCR, and the TCRdb table lists in-frame clones only, not all of them. For V, J and clone size, that table is used; D and trimming come from the DNA. The sample lists about 190,000 clones; about 89% were seen once. The chain links TRBV7-6 to TRBJ1-6; no clear D. The origin of this receptor is a middle-aged man with acute or convalescent COVID-19. The sequenced material came from peripheral blood. Here the CDR3 reads CASSLARAQAASDNNSPLHF. As DNA, the CDR3 is TGTGCCAGCAGCTTAGCGCGGGCTCAAGCGGCATCCGACAATAATTCACCCCTCCACTTT.